The next 23 T cell receptor beta chains were all read from a single sample in a study of blood T cell repertoires in COVID-19. TCRdb keeps only in-frame clones here, not all; method: immunoSEQ multiplex PCR. Found here are approximately 13,000 clones, about 85% of them singletons; the top ten hold over 25%. Material: peripheral blood. The source is a human donor in a cohort sampled during active COVID-19.

The chain recombines TRBV2 with TRBJ2-7; D unresolved. The CDR3 runs 13 residues. The V end was cut by 8 bases, the J end by 3 bases, with 14 bases between. Germline V gene lookup returns CDR1 SNHLY and CDR2 FYNNEI. The CDR3 DNA reads TGTGCCAGCCAACCGGCCGGAGACTACGAGCAGTACTTC. It codes for CASQPAGDYEQYF.

This sequence joins TRBV28 and TRBJ2-1; 11 nucleotides line up with TRBD1. The germline V gene encodes CDR1 MDHEN and CDR2 SYDVKM. V lost 3 bases and J lost 7; bases outside the gene matches: 8. This CDR3 is 16 amino acids long. The DNA for the CDR3 is TGTGCCAGCAGTTTCGGGACAGGGGGGTTAAGGAATGAGCAGTTCTTC. Translated: CASSFGTGGLRNEQFF.

This clone was recorded a few times. The same CDR3 also results from other DNA sequences found in this sample. This rearrangement joins TRBV6-5 to TRBJ2-2; the D gene is possibly TRBD1 (6 bases). The CDR3 consists of 15 residues. CDR1 is MNHEY, CDR2 SVGAGI, per germline. Trimming took off 0 bases at V and 4 bases at J, with 9 bases between the two ends. CDR3 residues: CASSYSKQGTGELFF. CDR3 DNA sequence: TGTGCCAGCAGTTACTCGAAACAGGGCACCGGGGAGCTGTTTTTT.

This clone came up a few times. The rearrangement links TRBV28 to TRBJ2-1; D not certain. This CDR3 is built from 12 residues. The germline V gene encodes CDR1 MDHEN and CDR2 SYDVKM. Trimming shortened V by 1 base and J by 8 bases, and 6 bases separated the two germline ends. CDR3 sequence: CASSLSLDEQFF. Written as DNA, the CDR3 is TGTGCCAGCAGTTTATCTCTTGATGAGCAGTTCTTC.

The V and J genes are TRBV11-2 and TRBJ2-7; 10 bases agree with TRBD2. CDR1 is SGHAT and CDR2 is FQNNGV in the germline V gene. The J segment lost 2 bases and the V segment lost 1 base, leaving 5 bases of the junction unmatched. The CDR3 contains 16 residues. Written as DNA, the CDR3 is TGTGCCAGCAGCTTAGTGACTAGCGGGTCTACCTACGAGCAGTACTTC. As protein: CASSLVTSGSTYEQYF.

The chain is built from TRBV3-1 (or the pseudogene TRBV3-2) and TRBJ1-2, with D unclear. Germline V lookup: CDR1 LGHDT, CDR2 YNNKEL (reference sequence). V shed 3 bases and J shed 8 bases, with 10 bases lying between them. CDR3 length: 12 amino acids. CDR3 coding DNA: TGTGCCAGCAGCCAGGCCTTGGAGGGCTACACCTTC. Translated, it gives CASSQALEGYTF.

The chain joins TRBV9 to TRBJ1-5; unclear D gene. CDR1 and CDR2 from the germline V gene are SGDLS and YYNGEE. The CDR3 length is 13 residues. Between the trimmed V and J ends, which lost 0 bases and 11 bases, there was a span of 12 bases. CDR3: CASSVESGGAQHF. CDR3 DNA: TGTGCCAGCAGCGTAGAGTCGGGCGGGGCCCAGCATTTT.

The chain couples TRBV28 to TRBJ1-5; D gene unclear. Trimming took 3 bases from V and 0 from J, leaving 6 bases between them. The CDR3 extends over 14 amino acids. Per germline, CDR1 MDHEN and CDR2 SYDVKM. CDR3 sequence: CASSLGHSNQPQHF. In nucleotides, the CDR3 is TGTGCCAGCAGTTTGGGCCATAGCAATCAGCCCCAGCATTTT.

The chain has TRBV27 and TRBJ2-1; D gene unclear. The CDR3 covers 11 residues. The V and J ends lost 6 bases and 6 bases respectively, with 6 bases between them. The germline V gene encodes CDR1 MNHEY and CDR2 SMNVEV (reference sequence). The CDR3 sequence is CASSHFNEQFF. CDR3 nucleotides: TGTGCCAGCAGCCACTTCAATGAGCAGTTCTTC.

The rearrangement uses TRBV28 and TRBJ1-6; 7 bases line up with TRBD1. The V gene end was trimmed by 5 bases and the J gene end by 8 bases; junction bases not matched to a gene: 9. The CDR3 spans 15 residues. CDR1 is MDHEN and CDR2 is SYDVKM in the germline V gene. The CDR3 region is CASSTPTGKDSPLHF. Here the CDR3 DNA reads TGTGCCAGCAGTACTCCGACAGGGAAGGATTCACCCCTCCACTTT.

The chain links TRBV27 to TRBJ2-3; TRBD2 matches 7 bases. Looked up from germline, CDR1 is MNHEY and CDR2 is SMNVEV (reference sequence). The V gene end was trimmed by 3 bases and the J gene end by 4 bases; junction bases not matched to a gene: 7. This CDR3 contains 15 residues. For the CDR3, the DNA is TGTGCCAGCAGTTTTTTGAGGGAGGGCCCAGATACGCAGTATTTT. It translates to CASSFLREGPDTQYF.

This chain connects TRBV6-2 or TRBV6-3 to TRBJ2-7; tentatively, D is TRBD2 (6 bases). The germline gives CDR1 MNHEY, CDR2 SVGEGT. This CDR3 region has 15 residues. V was trimmed by 5 bases and J by 0 bases, leaving 14 bases between them. This chain's CDR3 is CASSTPEDYSYEQYF. The CDR3 coding sequence is TGTGCCAGCAGTACCCCGGAGGACTACTCCTACGAGCAGTACTTC.

The chain has TRBV7-2 and TRBJ2-7, with TRBD2 identical over 13 bases. V gave up 6 bases and J gave up 12 bases; unmatched junction bases: 11. The CDR3 is 14 amino acids. Germline CDR1 and CDR2: SGHTA and FQGNSA. CDR3 sequence (DNA): TGTGCCAGCAGTTACCCGGGACTAGCGGGACGGGGGTACTTC. Protein sequence: CASSYPGLAGRGYF.

This clone qualifies as medium-sized. The same CDR3 arises from other DNA sequences in this sample as well. This chain joins TRBV27 and TRBJ2-3; 7 bases align to TRBD2. From germline, CDR1 is MNHEY and CDR2 SMNVEV (reference sequence). This CDR3 is 14 amino acids long. The ends lost 5 bases at V and 2 bases at J; junction bases unmatched: 4. In DNA form, the CDR3 reads TGTGCCAGCAGTCCCGGGACTACCACAGATACGCAGTATTTT. Translated: CASSPGTTTDTQYF.

This chain joins TRBV27 and TRBJ1-1, with a weak D call TRBD1 (5 bases). Trimming removed 6 bases at V and 1 base at J, with 12 bases between. The CDR3 consists of 14 residues. The germline V gene encodes CDR1 MNHEY and CDR2 SMNVEV (reference sequence). The CDR3 DNA sequence: TGTGCCAGCAGGGGTCCTGACAGGAACACTGAAGCTTTCTTT. Translating gives CASRGPDRNTEAFF.

The V and J genes are TRBV6-2 or TRBV6-3 and TRBJ2-7; D remains unclear. The V gene's germline CDR1 is MNHEY and CDR2 SVGEGT. V was pared by 2 bases and J by 4 bases, with 9 bases between. CDR3 size: 13 residues. The CDR3 DNA sequence: TGTGCCAGCAGTTACGACTTGACTTACGAGCAGTACTTC. Residues: CASSYDLTYEQYF.

The chain links TRBV24-1 to TRBJ2-2; D remains unclear. Trimming stripped 5 bases from V and 1 base from J, with 7 bases between. Germline V lookup: CDR1 KGHDR, CDR2 SFDVKD. The CDR3 covers 14 residues. CDR3 in DNA: TGTGCCACCAGTGCAACAAGGAACACCGGGGAGCTGTTTTTT. Its protein is CATSATRNTGELFF.

The chain links TRBV7-8 to TRBJ2-7; the match to TRBD2 covers 8 bases. Germline CDR1 SGHVS, CDR2 FQNEAQ. The length of the CDR3 is 14 residues. V shed 8 bases, J shed 7 bases, and the junction held 13 bases outside the gene matches. CDR3 nucleotides: TGTGCCAGCCGTCAAAGAGCGGGAGTGGGTGAGCAGTACTTC. Its protein is CASRQRAGVGEQYF.

The chain combines TRBV9 with TRBJ1-1, with TRBD1 matching over 9 bases. V was pared by 3 bases and J by 4 bases, with 4 bases of the junction left unmatched. This CDR3 comprises 14 residues. Germline lookup yields CDR1 SGDLS and CDR2 YYNGEE. The CDR3, as DNA: TGTGCCAGCAGCGCGGGACAGGGTGGCACTGAAGCTTTCTTT. Its translation is CASSAGQGGTEAFF.

The chain links TRBV24-1 to TRBJ1-1; TRBD1 aligns across 10 bases. V trimming: 4 bases; J trimming: 11 bases; junction bases outside the gene matches: 6. CDR3 size: 13 residues. Germline-derived CDR1 and CDR2 are KGHDR and SFDVKD. The CDR3 is CATSDWDRGRAFF. CDR3 DNA sequence: TGTGCCACCAGTGACTGGGACAGGGGTAGGGCTTTCTTT.

The CDR3 is CASSKGGRGLGNTIYF. The CDR3 nucleotides read TGTGCCAGCAGCAAAGGGGGCAGGGGGCTTGGAAACACCATATATTTT. The genes are TRBV21-1 and TRBJ1-3; the table names TRBD1, a call not compared with the DNA. TRBV21-1 is recorded as a pseudogene. The CDR3 has 16 residues.

This chain connects TRBV19 to TRBJ1-1, with 8 bases lining up with TRBD1. V shed 5 bases, J shed 1 base, and the junction held 6 bases outside the gene matches. The CDR3 has 15 residues. CDR1 and CDR2 (germline): LNHDA, SQIVND (reference sequence). CDR3 protein: CASSGGQVPNTEAFF. CDR3 in DNA: TGTGCCAGTAGTGGGGGACAGGTCCCGAACACTGAAGCTTTCTTT.

V usage is TRBV27 and J usage is TRBJ2-5; weak D call: TRBD1 (6 bases). The germline V gene has CDR1 MNHEY and CDR2 SMNVEV (reference sequence). CDR3 size: 14 residues. Deletions cut 5 bases from V and 3 bases from J, with 13 bases between. In DNA, the CDR3 is TGTGCCAGCAGTGTGCAGGGGTGGGAAGAGACCCAGTACTTC. This codes for CASSVQGWEETQYF.